What follows are 16 T cell receptor beta chains derived from one specimen sequenced in a study of monozygotic twins with inflammatory bowel disease. TCRdb re-called the 5' RACE reads; every CDR3 protein appears as one record, without DNA. The sample includes approximately 420,000 distinct CDR3 sequences. The sequencing sample was made of blood. The source of these receptors is a human donor with ulcerative colitis or Crohn's disease, or a healthy co-twin of an affected twin (not recorded which).

The chain is built from TRBV20-1 and TRBJ2-2. Germline V gene lookup returns CDR1 DFQATT and CDR2 SNEGSKA (reference sequence). This CDR3 comprises 12 residues. The CDR3 loop reads CSARSETGELFF.

The V and J genes are TRBV5-1 and TRBJ1-2. Per the germline V gene, CDR1 is SGHRS and CDR2 is YFSETQ. This CDR3 region has 15 residues. The CDR3 loop reads CASSFGAMGSYGYTF.

The gene calls are TRBV4-3 and TRBJ2-7; the TCRdb D gene call, TRBD2, has no DNA to confirm it. The CDR3 sequence is 16 residues long. CDR1 LGHNA and CDR2 YSLEER come from the germline V gene. This CDR3 reads CASSQDRDFTSYEQYF.

The chain employs TRBV5-1 and TRBJ1-6; TCRdb returns TRBD1, unconfirmable since there is no DNA. Germline V gene sequence: CDR1 SGHRS, CDR2 YFSETQ. The CDR3 is made up of 15 amino acids. This CDR3 is CASSPTSDRRSPLHF.

The rearrangement links TRBV7-3 to TRBJ2-2; TCRdb reports TRBD2, a call that lacks DNA to check it against. The CDR3 is made up of 15 amino acids. Germline lookup yields CDR1 SGHTA and CDR2 FQGTGA. The CDR3: CASSPKSGATGELFF.

The rearrangement uses TRBV10-3 and TRBJ1-1; lacking DNA, the TRBD1 call made by TCRdb goes unchecked. The germline CDR1 and CDR2 sequences are ENHRY and SYGVKD. The CDR3 is 14 residues long. The CDR3 spells CAITANRDATEAFF.

This chain uses TRBV10-3 with TRBJ2-2; the TCRdb call, TRBD1, lacks DNA for checking. The germline V gene has CDR1 ENHRY and CDR2 SYGVKD. The CDR3 has 15 amino acids. The CDR3 region is CAISGGSTVTGELFF.

The chain employs TRBV6-1 and TRBJ1-5. The CDR3 is 15 residues long. Germline V lookup: CDR1 MNHNS, CDR2 SASEGT. The CDR3 sequence: CASSEMSAGMGPQHF.

This chain links TRBV11-3 with TRBJ2-2; the TCRdb D gene call, TRBD2, has no DNA to confirm it. Germline V lookup: CDR1 SGHNT, CDR2 YENEEA. The CDR3 covers 16 residues. CDR3: CASSPSSGENTGELLF.

The chain has TRBV7-6 and TRBJ2-1. This CDR3 has 12 residues. Germline-derived CDR1 and CDR2 are SGHVS and FNYEAQ. CDR3 residues: CASSLAYNEQFF.

The rearrangement links TRBV27 to TRBJ1-5; the D call of TRBD1 rests on TCRdb alone, since no DNA is present to check it. Germline CDR1 MNHEY, CDR2 SMNVEV (reference sequence). This CDR3 region has 16 residues. The CDR3 here is CASSLLGLGNNQPQHF.

This chain connects TRBV6-1 to TRBJ1-1; TCRdb names TRBD1, which stays unverified in the absence of DNA. The germline V gene has CDR1 MNHNS and CDR2 SASEGT. The CDR3 has 17 residues. The chain's CDR3 is CASSSPPQGLVVTEAFF.

The chain couples TRBV9 to TRBJ2-3. CDR1 is SGDLS, CDR2 YYNGEE, per germline. The CDR3 has 17 amino acids. The CDR3 here is CASSVGLRSGGTDTQYF.

The chain recombines TRBV6-6 with TRBJ1-5. This CDR3 has 13 residues. Germline V gene lookup returns CDR1 MNHNY and CDR2 SVGAGI (reference sequence). CDR3 amino acids: CASSYASDQPQHF.

This chain's CDR3 is CSARGSGTRDTQYF. The chain employs TRBV20-1 and TRBJ2-3; the TCRdb call, TRBD1, lacks DNA for checking. Germline CDR1 reads DFQATT; CDR2 reads SNEGSKA (reference sequence). CDR3 length: 14 amino acids.

The chain is built from TRBV20-1 and TRBJ2-1. Per germline, CDR1 DFQATT and CDR2 SNEGSKA (reference sequence). The length of the CDR3 is 14 residues. The CDR3 protein is CSAANLAVTNEQFF.